A selection of T cell receptor beta chains follows, all from one sample in a study of T cell changes during pregnancy in multiple sclerosis. This table comes from immunoSEQ multiplex PCR, and its TCRdb copy is limited to in-frame clones, with some not included. The data hold 50,000 or so clones, with 80% to 95% observed a single time. The starting material was peripheral blood, obtained in the third trimester of pregnancy. These receptors originate from a female donor with multiple sclerosis, enrolled in a pregnancy study. Each CDR3 is given with its conserved first and last residue. D genes are given only for firm matches. The size of a clone is reported for some rows only, either as once, few or many, or as a class for expanded clones.

j_gene	d_gene	abundance	v_gene	CDR3nt	CDR3aa
TRBJ2-7	TRBD1	-	TRBV6-5	TGTGCCAGCAGTTACTCCGCGACAGGGGTTTTCTACGAGCAGTACTTC	CASSYSATGVFYEQYF
TRBJ2-5	-	-	TRBV30	TGTGCCTGGAGTGTTGACTTAAACCAAGAGACCCAGTACTTC	CAWSVDLNQETQYF
TRBJ2-2	-	once	TRBV28	TGTGCCAGCACCGCTAAGGGGCAACTGAACACCGGGGAGCTGTTTTTT	CASTAKGQLNTGELFF
TRBJ2-7	TRBD1	once	TRBV23-1	TGCGCCAGCAGCCGAGAAGGGACAGCCTACGAGCAGTACTTC	CASSREGTAYEQYF
TRBJ2-7	TRBD2	-	TRBV14	TGTGCCAGCAGCCAAGAGGGGGGGTTCGACTACGAGCAGTACTTC	CASSQEGGFDYEQYF
TRBJ2-5	TRBD1	-	TRBV7-2	TGTGCCAGCAGCTTAACCCCAACAGGGGGCGGGCAAGAGACCCAGTACTTC	CASSLTPTGGGQETQYF
TRBJ2-1	-	-	TRBV27	TGTGCCAGCAGTCTCATCCAGGGTCAGGATGAGCAGTTCTTC	CASSLIQGQDEQFF
TRBJ2-2	-	once	TRBV4-1	TGCGCCAGCAGCCAAGGACAGGGAGGTTACACCGGGGAGCTGTTTTTT	CASSQGQGGYTGELFF
TRBJ2-1	TRBD2	-	TRBV19	TGTGCCACCACCCAACGGCTAGCGGAGACGATCTCCTACAATGAGCAGTTCTTC	CATTQRLAETISYNEQFF
TRBJ1-5	TRBD1	-	TRBV4-3	TGCGCCAGCGCGCTCCGGTACGGACAGGGGGATAACGGGCCCCAGCATTTT	CASALRYGQGDNGPQHF
TRBJ1-1	TRBD1	-	TRBV7-2	TGTGCCAGCAGCCCGCAGGGACAGGGACTGAACACTGAAGCTTTCTTT	CASSPQGQGLNTEAFF
TRBJ2-3	-	-	TRBV20-1	TGCAGTGCCCGAGAGGGAGATACGCAGTATTTT	CSAREGDTQYF
TRBJ1-2	TRBD1	-	TRBV7-9	TGTGCCAGCAGCTTAGCGGAGGGGGCAGGGGGCTACACCTTC	CASSLAEGAGGYTF
TRBJ2-7	-	once	TRBV6-6	TGTGCCAGCAGTTCTCACAACTACGAGCAGTACTTC	CASSSHNYEQYF
TRBJ2-1	-	-	TRBV4-3	TGCGCCAGCAGCCAAGATTATTACAATGAGCAGTTCTTC	CASSQDYYNEQFF
TRBJ2-1	TRBD1	-	TRBV4-3	TGCGCCAGCAGCCAAGAGGGGGCAGGACAGGGATATCCCTACAATGAGCAGTTCTTC	CASSQEGAGQGYPYNEQFF
TRBJ2-7	TRBD1	few	TRBV4-3	TGCGCCAGCAGCCTTTTACAGGGGGCATCGTACGAGCAGTACTTC	CASSLLQGASYEQYF
TRBJ2-5	-	-	TRBV7-2	TGTGCCAGCAGCTTCATTGAGGCTATTACTTCCCAAGAGACCCAGTACTTC	CASSFIEAITSQETQYF
TRBJ1-1	-	-	TRBV11-1	TGTGCCAGCAGTAAAAACAGGAACACTGAAGCTTTCTTT	CASSKNRNTEAFF
TRBJ2-3	-	once	TRBV11-3	TGTGCCAGCAGCTCCGGCCCCCCGGACTTAAAGGTGGATACGCAGTATTTT	CASSSGPPDLKVDTQYF
TRBJ2-1	TRBD2	-	TRBV25-1	TGTGCCAGCAGTGATCTAGCGGGAGGGACCAATGAGCAGTTCTTC	CASSDLAGGTNEQFF
TRBJ1-5	-	-	TRBV28	TGTGCCAGCACCAGGGACAATCAGCCCCAGCATTTT	CASTRDNQPQHF
TRBJ2-1	-	once	TRBV6-7	TGTGCCAGCAGTTCTCCTTTAAAGGGGGAGCAGTTCTTC	CASSSPLKGEQFF
TRBJ1-2	TRBD1	-	TRBV5-6	TGTGCCAGCAGCTTGGGACAGGGAGGCTATGGCTACACCTTC	CASSLGQGGYGYTF
TRBJ2-1	-	-	TRBV5-4	TGTGCCAGCAGCTTGGACAGGAGTGAGCAGTTCTTC	CASSLDRSEQFF
TRBJ2-7	-	-	TRBV28	TGTGCCAGCAGCCGGGACATCTACGAGCAGTACTTC	CASSRDIYEQYF
TRBJ2-7	TRBD1	-	TRBV2	TGTGCCAGCAGTAGGGACAGTCCAGTCTACGAGCAGTACTTC	CASSRDSPVYEQYF
TRBJ2-7	TRBD2	-	TRBV12-5	TGTGCTAGTGGTTCGCTGACTAGCGGGAGATGGAAGGACGAGCAGTACTTC	CASGSLTSGRWKDEQYF